This paragraph reports one T cell receptor (beta chain). The germline CDR1 and CDR2 sequences are SEHNR and FQNEAQ (reference sequence). The trim removed 5 bases at V and 5 bases at J, leaving 6 bases unmatched. The CDR3 length is 14 residues. Assay: immunoSEQ multiplex PCR; the TCRdb copy retains only in-frame clones and omits some. The sample contains 17,000 or so clones, about 50% of which appear only once. This sample is part of a study of radiation and T cells in renal cell carcinoma. Treatment reported: 15 Gy SBRT to primary tumor, nephrectomy 4 weeks later. Source: tumor tissue, taken from a patient whose treatment included radiotherapy and nephrectomy. This TCR derives from a man aged 50 or older with renal cell carcinoma. The V gene is TRBV7-9, the J gene TRBJ2-7, with 10 bases matching TRBD1. The CDR3 spells CASSRGGQGNEQYF. The CDR3 coding sequence is TGTGCCAGCAGCCGAGGGGGACAGGGGAACGAGCAGTACTTC.